The 4 T cell receptor beta chains below all came from one sample that was sequenced in a study of blood T cell repertoires in COVID-19. The protocol was immunoSEQ multiplex PCR, while the TCRdb copy is restricted to in-frame clones and leaves out a portion. This repertoire shows 140,000 to 150,000 clones, over 65% found once; its top ten account for approximately 15%. What was sequenced was peripheral blood. The receptor source for this set is a man between 45 and 60 years old with acute or convalescent COVID-19.

The J gene is TRBJ2-3, the V gene TRBV19; weak D call: TRBD2 (5 bases). Germline V lookup: CDR1 LNHDA, CDR2 SQIVND (reference sequence). The CDR3 runs 13 residues. The V end lost 3 bases, the J end lost 5 bases, and 9 bases lay between the germline ends. As DNA, the CDR3 is TGTGCCAGTAGTATCGGTGCGGGAGATACGCAGTATTTT. Its translation: CASSIGAGDTQYF.

The chain is built from TRBV6-4 and TRBJ2-4, with 11 bases fitting TRBD1. This CDR3 is built from 19 residues. Germline CDR1 reads MRHNA; CDR2 reads SNTAGT. V shed 0 bases and J 2 bases; nucleotides not matched to a gene: 9. The CDR3 DNA follows: TGTGCCAGCAGTGACTCCCCGACCGGGACAGGGGGAACCAAAAACATTCAGTACTTC. Its translation: CASSDSPTGTGGTKNIQYF.

The chain combines TRBV2 with TRBJ1-2, with D maybe TRBD1 (6 bases). The V gene lost 11 bases and the J gene lost 4 bases, with 14 bases spanning the gap. The CDR3 has 12 residues. Germline-derived CDR1 and CDR2 are SNHLY and FYNNEI. The DNA for the CDR3 is TGTGCCTTACCTCGGACAGTCTATGGCTACACCTTC. It yields the protein CALPRTVYGYTF.

V gene TRBV19 combines with J gene TRBJ2-3; 7 bases map to TRBD1. The CDR3 is 10 amino acids. The V and J ends lost 11 bases and 13 bases, in that order; junction bases with no gene match: 9. Germline V gene data show CDR1 as LNHDA and CDR2 as SQIVND (reference sequence). The CDR3 loop is CAENRGFEYF. The CDR3 DNA follows: TGTGCCGAGAACAGGGGATTCGAGTATTTT.